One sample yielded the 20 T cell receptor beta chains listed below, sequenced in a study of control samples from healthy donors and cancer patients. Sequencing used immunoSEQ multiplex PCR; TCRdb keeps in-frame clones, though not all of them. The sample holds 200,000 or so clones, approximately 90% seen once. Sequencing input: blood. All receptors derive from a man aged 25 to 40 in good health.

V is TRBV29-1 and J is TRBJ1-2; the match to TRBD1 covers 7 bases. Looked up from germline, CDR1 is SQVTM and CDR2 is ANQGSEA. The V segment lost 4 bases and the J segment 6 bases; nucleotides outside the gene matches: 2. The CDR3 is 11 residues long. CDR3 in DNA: TGCAGCGTTGGGGGACAGCATGGCTACACCTTC. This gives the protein CSVGGQHGYTF. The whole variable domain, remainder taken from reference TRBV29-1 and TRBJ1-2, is SAVISQKPSRDICQRGTSLTIQCQVDSQVTMMFWYRQQPGQSLTLIATANQGSEATYESGFVIDKFPISRPNLTFSTLTVSNMSPEDSSIYLCSVGGQHGYTFGSGTRLTVV.

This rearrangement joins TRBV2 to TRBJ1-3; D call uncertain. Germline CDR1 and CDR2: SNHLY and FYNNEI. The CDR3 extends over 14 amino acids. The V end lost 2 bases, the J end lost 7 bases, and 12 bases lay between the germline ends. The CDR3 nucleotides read TGTGCCAGCAGTGAACACAGTGAGAGTAACACCATATATTTT. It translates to CASSEHSESNTIYF.

The CDR3 sequence is CASRATGLHGYTF. The CDR3 DNA reads as TGTGCCAGCAGGGCAACAGGGTTGCATGGCTACACCTTC. This chain uses TRBV12-3 or TRBV12-4 with TRBJ1-2; D may be TRBD1 (6 bases). The CDR3 is 13 residues long. Trimming took off 6 bases at V and 6 bases at J, with 14 bases between the two ends.

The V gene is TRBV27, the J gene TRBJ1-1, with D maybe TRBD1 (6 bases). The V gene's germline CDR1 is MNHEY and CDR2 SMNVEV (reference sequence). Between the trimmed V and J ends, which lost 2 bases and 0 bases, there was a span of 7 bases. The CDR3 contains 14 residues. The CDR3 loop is CASSLTGLNTEAFF. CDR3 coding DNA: TGTGCCAGCAGTTTAACAGGGCTGAACACTGAAGCTTTCTTT.

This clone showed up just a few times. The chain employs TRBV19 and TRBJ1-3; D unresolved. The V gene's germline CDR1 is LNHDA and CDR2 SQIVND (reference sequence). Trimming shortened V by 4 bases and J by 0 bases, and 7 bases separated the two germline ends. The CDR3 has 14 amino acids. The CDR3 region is CASSNGVSGNTIYF. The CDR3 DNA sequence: TGTGCCAGTAGTAACGGCGTCTCTGGAAACACCATATATTTT.

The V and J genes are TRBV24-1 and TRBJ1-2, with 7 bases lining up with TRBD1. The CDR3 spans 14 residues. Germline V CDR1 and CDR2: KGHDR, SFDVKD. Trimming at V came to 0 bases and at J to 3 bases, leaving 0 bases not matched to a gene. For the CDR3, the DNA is TGTGCCACCAGTGATTTGACAGGGGACTATGGCTACACCTTC. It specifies CATSDLTGDYGYTF.

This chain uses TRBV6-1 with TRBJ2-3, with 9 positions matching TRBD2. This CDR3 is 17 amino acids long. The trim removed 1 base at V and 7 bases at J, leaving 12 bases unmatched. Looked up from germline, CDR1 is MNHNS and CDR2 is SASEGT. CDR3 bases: TGTGCCAGCAGTGAAGTGGCTAGCGGGATATACCGCAATACGCAGTATTTT. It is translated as CASSEVASGIYRNTQYF.

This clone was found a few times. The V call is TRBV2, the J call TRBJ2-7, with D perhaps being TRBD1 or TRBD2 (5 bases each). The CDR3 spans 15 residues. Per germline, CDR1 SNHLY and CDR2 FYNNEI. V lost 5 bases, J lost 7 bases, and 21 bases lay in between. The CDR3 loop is CASSTPGTGLAEQYF. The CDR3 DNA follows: TGTGCCAGCAGTACACCCGGGACGGGGTTAGCGGAGCAGTACTTC.

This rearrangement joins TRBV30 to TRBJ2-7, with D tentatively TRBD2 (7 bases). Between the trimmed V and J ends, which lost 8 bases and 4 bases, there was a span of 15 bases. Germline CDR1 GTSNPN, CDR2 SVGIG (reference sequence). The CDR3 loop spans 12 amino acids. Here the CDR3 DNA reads TGTGCCGGAGCGGGACAAGCTTACGAGCAGTACTTC. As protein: CAGAGQAYEQYF.

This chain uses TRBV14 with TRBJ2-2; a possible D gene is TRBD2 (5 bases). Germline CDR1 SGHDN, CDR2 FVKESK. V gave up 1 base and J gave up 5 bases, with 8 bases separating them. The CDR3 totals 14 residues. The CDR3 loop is CASSQGRRTGELFF. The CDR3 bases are TGTGCCAGCAGCCAAGGGAGGAGGACCGGGGAGCTGTTTTTT.

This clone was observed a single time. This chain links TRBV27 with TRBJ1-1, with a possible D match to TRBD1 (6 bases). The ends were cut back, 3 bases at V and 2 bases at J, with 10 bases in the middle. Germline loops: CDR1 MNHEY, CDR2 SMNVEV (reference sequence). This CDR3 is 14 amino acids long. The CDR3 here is CASSLTQGNTEAFF. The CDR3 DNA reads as TGTGCCAGCAGTTTGACACAGGGAAACACTGAAGCTTTCTTT.

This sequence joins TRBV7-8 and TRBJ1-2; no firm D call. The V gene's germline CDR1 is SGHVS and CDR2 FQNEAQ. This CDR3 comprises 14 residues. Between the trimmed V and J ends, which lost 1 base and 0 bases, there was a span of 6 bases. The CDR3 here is CASSLVGANYGYTF. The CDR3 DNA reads TGTGCCAGCAGCTTAGTGGGAGCTAACTATGGCTACACCTTC.

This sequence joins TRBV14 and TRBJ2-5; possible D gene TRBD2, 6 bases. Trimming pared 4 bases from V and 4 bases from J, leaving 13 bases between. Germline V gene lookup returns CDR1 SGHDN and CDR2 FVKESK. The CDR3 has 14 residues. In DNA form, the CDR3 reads TGTGCCAGCAGCCCCCATTCGGGGGTAGAGACCCAGTACTTC. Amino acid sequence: CASSPHSGVETQYF.

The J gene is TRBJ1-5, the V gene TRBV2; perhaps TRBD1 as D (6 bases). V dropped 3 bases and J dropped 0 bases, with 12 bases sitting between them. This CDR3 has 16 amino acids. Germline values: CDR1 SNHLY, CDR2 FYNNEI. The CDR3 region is CASSDQGTYSNQPQHF. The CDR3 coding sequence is TGTGCCAGCAGTGACCAGGGGACCTATAGCAATCAGCCCCAGCATTTT.

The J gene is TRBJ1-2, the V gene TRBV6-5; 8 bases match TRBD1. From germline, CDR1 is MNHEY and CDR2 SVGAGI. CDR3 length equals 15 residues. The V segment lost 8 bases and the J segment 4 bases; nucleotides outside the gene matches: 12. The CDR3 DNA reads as TGTGCCAGCGGAAAACAGGGGGAGTGGGGCTATGGCTACACCTTC. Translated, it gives CASGKQGEWGYGYTF.

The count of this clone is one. The CDR3: CASSLVRGAANSPLHF. CDR3 nucleotides: TGTGCCAGCAGCTTAGTTAGGGGGGCCGCTAATTCACCCCTCCACTTT. The chain couples TRBV7-8 to TRBJ1-6; tentatively, D is TRBD1 (6 bases). V lost 1 base and J lost 6, with 13 bases in between. The CDR3 extends over 16 amino acids. Germline V CDR1 and CDR2: SGHVS, FQNEAQ. Full variable domain (outside the CDR3, taken from reference TRBV7-8 and TRBJ1-6): GAGVSQSPRYKVAKRGQDVALRCDPISGHVSLFWYQQALGQGPEFLTYFQNEAQLDKSGLPSDRFFAERPEGSVSTLKIQRTQQEDSAVYLCASSLVRGAANSPLHFGNGTRLTVT.

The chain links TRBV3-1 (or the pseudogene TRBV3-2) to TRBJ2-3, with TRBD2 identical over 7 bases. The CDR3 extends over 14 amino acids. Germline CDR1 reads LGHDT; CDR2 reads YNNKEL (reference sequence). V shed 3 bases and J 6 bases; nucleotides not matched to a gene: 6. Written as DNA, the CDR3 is TGTGCCAGCAGCCATCTAGCGGCGATGGATACGCAGTATTTT. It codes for CASSHLAAMDTQYF.

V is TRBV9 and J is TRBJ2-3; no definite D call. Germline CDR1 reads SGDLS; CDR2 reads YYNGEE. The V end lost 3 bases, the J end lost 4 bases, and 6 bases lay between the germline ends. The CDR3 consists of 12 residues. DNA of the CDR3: TGTGCCAGCAGCGGAAACTCAGATACGCAGTATTTT. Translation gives CASSGNSDTQYF.

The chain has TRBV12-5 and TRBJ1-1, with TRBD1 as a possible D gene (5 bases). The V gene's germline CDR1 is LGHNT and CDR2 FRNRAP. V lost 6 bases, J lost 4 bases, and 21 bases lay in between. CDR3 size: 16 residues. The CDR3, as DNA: TGTGCTAGTGGCCTCGTTCCGAGGGGTGGAGGCACTGAAGCTTTCTTT. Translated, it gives CASGLVPRGGGTEAFF.

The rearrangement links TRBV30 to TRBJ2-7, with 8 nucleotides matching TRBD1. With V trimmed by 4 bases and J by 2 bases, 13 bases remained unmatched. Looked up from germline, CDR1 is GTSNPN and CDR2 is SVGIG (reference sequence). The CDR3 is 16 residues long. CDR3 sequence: CAWTPPEGTGPYEQYF. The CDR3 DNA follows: TGTGCCTGGACCCCTCCGGAGGGGACAGGACCCTACGAGCAGTACTTC.